The clone carrying this TCR beta chain was seen once. The sample is drawn from a study of CD8 T cells in Susac syndrome. Reverse transcription of 0.5 to 1 ug RNA was performed with random hexamers. TCRdb fed the immunoSEQ multiplex PCR reads into MiXCR, producing one record per CDR3 protein. The sample yields about 53,000 distinct CDR3 sequences, about 95% seen once. This CDR3 contains 14 residues. The V end lost 0 bases, the J end lost 8 bases, and 14 bases lay between the germline ends. Germline CDR1 reads DFQATT; CDR2 reads SNEGSKA (reference sequence). V usage is TRBV20-1 and J usage is TRBJ2-1; D not certain. The sequence derives from a human donor with Susac syndrome. The material sequenced was CD8+ T cells from PBMCs. CDR3 bases: TGCAGTGCTAGAGATATCAGAGGAAGCCATGAGCAGTTCTTC. Its protein product is CSARDIRGSHEQFF.